The sequence of this TCR beta chain was determined in a study of beta chain features in type 1 diabetes. Across the whole study: Age, gender, cell numbers and subset yield matched between patients and controls. All samples combined gave 107,917,701 sorted cells for examination.

V dropped 5 bases and J dropped 0 bases, with 21 bases sitting between them. Germline lookup yields CDR1 SGHTS and CDR2 YDEGEE. This CDR3 spans 18 amino acids. Of the isolated RNA, all was reverse transcribed, and so the sequenced material was expressed TCRB transcripts. Assay used: immunoSEQ multiplex PCR; TCRdb lists only in-frame clones, some missing. The table shows some 500,000 clones, with over 9.5% occurring only once. Cell sorting via CD45RO/CCR7/CD25/CD127/CD95/CD27 was performed to obtain CD4+ naive, central memory, regulatory and stem cell-like memory cells. The sample taken for sequencing was naive CD4+ T cells from blood. The TCR originated in a woman aged 18-30 years in good health. The gene calls are TRBV5-8 and TRBJ1-5, with D perhaps TRBD1 (6 bases). The CDR3 loop is CASRPDRQVRDSNQPQHF. CDR3 nucleotide sequence: TGTGCCAGCAGACCGGATAGACAGGTCCGGGATAGCAATCAGCCCCAGCATTTT.